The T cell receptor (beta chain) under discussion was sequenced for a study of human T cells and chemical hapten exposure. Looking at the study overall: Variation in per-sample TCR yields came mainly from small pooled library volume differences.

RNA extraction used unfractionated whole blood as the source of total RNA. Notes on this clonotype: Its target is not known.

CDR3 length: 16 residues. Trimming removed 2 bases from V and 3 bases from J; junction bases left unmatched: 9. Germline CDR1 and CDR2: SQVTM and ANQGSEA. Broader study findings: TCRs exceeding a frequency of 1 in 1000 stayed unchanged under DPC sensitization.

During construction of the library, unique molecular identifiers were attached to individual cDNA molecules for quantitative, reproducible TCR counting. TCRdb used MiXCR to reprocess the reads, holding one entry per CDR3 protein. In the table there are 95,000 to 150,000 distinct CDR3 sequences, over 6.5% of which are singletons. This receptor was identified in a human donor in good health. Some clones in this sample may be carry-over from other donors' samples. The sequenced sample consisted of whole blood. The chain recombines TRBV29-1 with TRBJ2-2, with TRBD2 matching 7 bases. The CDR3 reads CSVELDWREYTGELFF. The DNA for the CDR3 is TGCAGCGTTGAACTAGATTGGCGGGAGTACACCGGGGAGCTGTTTTTT.